These T cell receptor beta chains were read from a single sample in a study of shared clonotypes between healthy human individuals. Sequencing used immunoSEQ multiplex PCR; TCRdb keeps in-frame clones, though not all of them. The sample holds hundreds of thousands of clones, approximately 96% seen once. The sequenced material came from naive CD8+ T cells sorted from blood. The receptors shown here come from a woman aged 30 to 39 in good health. Each CDR3 is given with its conserved first and last residue. Each record gives: clone size, CDR3 length, V gene, D gene, J gene, CDR3 DNA, CDR3 protein. A D gene is named only where the DNA matches it firmly. Clone size, where shown, is once, few, many, or a class for clones that have expanded.

>NA|14|TRBV9|NA|TRBJ2-1
TGTGCCAGCAGCGTCCAGGGAACGTTCAATGAGCAGTTCTTC
CASSVQGTFNEQFF
>NA|15|TRBV6-6|TRBD1|TRBJ1-2
TGTGCCAGCAGTTTTGACAGGGGGCTCGCGGATGGCTACACCTTC
CASSFDRGLADGYTF
>once|13|TRBV27|NA|TRBJ2-5
TGTGCCAGCAGTACCACAGGGTTCGAGACCCAGTACTTC
CASSTTGFETQYF
>NA|14|TRBV7-6|NA|TRBJ2-3
TGTGCCAGCAGCGTGGGAGTCAGGGCAGATACGCAGTATTTT
CASSVGVRADTQYF
>NA|15|TRBV5-4|TRBD2|TRBJ2-4
TGTGCCAGCACTATAGCGGGAGGGCTTTTAGACATTCAGTACTTC
CASTIAGGLLDIQYF
>NA|14|TRBV27|NA|TRBJ1-6
TGTGCCAGCAGTTTTGGCAGGGGTAATTCACCCCTCCACTTT
CASSFGRGNSPLHF
>NA|16|TRBV14|NA|TRBJ2-7
TGTGCCAGCAGCCCCCATGTGGGGAGGACCTCCTACGAGCAGTACTTC
CASSPHVGRTSYEQYF
>NA|13|TRBV5-1|NA|TRBJ1-5
TGCGCCAGCAGCTTCCGGGGGGATCAGCCCCAGCATTTT
CASSFRGDQPQHF
>NA|16|TRBV5-1|TRBD2|TRBJ2-7
TGCGCCAGCAGCTTGGCCCGGCTAGCGGGATCATACGAGCAGTACTTC
CASSLARLAGSYEQYF
>NA|15|TRBV11-2|TRBD2|TRBJ2-2
TGTGCCAGCAGCCAGCTAGCGGTGCCTACCGGGGAGCTGTTTTTT
CASSQLAVPTGELFF
>NA|14|TRBV7-2|NA|TRBJ2-3
TGTGCCAGCAGCTTAATAGGGGGAGGAGATACGCAGTATTTT
CASSLIGGGDTQYF
>NA|17|TRBV4-1|NA|TRBJ2-7
TGCGCCAGCAGCCAGCACCCGTCGGGTGCGGCCTACTACGAGCAGTACTTC
CASSQHPSGAAYYEQYF
>NA|14|TRBV28|NA|TRBJ2-3
TGTGCCACCGTGCCGGGCATAGGACTAGATACGCAGTATTTT
CATVPGIGLDTQYF
>NA|16|TRBV27|NA|TRBJ1-6
TGTGCCAGCAGTTTATTTGCAAGGGAGGGGCCTTCACCCCTCCACTTT
CASSLFAREGPSPLHF
>NA|19|TRBV28|NA|TRBJ1-4
TGTGCCAGCAGTTTATTACCTGGGAGCGAAGGGTGGTCTAATGAAAAACTGTTTTTT
CASSLLPGSEGWSNEKLFF
>NA|16|TRBV28|TRBD2|TRBJ2-7
TGTGCCAGCACTGCTGGACTAGCGGGAGAGCATTACGAGCAGTACTTC
CASTAGLAGEHYEQYF
>NA|15|TRBV9|NA|TRBJ2-7
TGTGCCAGCAGCCCCGGGACCCTAGGGACCTACGAGCAGTACTTC
CASSPGTLGTYEQYF
>NA|15|TRBV2|NA|TRBJ2-7
TGTGCCAGCAGTGAACAGTCGGGGACCTCCTACGAGCAGTACTTC
CASSEQSGTSYEQYF
>NA|15|TRBV30|TRBD1|TRBJ2-2
TGTGCCTGGAGAGAAAAGGGGGCCTCCACCGGGGAGCTGTTTTTT
CAWREKGASTGELFF
>NA|12|TRBV27|NA|TRBJ2-7
TGTGCCAGCAGTTTAATCGGTGCCGAGCAGTACTTC
CASSLIGAEQYF
>few|14|TRBV7-9|NA|TRBJ2-1
TGTGCCAGCAGCCCAAACGTCGGAGAGAATGAGCAGTTCTTC
CASSPNVGENEQFF
>NA|14|TRBV2|NA|TRBJ2-1
TGTGCCAGCAGCAGGACCAGCTCCTACAATGAGCAGTTCTTC
CASSRTSSYNEQFF
>NA|16|TRBV9|TRBD2|TRBJ2-1
TGTGCCAGCAGCGGGGGGACTAGCCCCTCCTACAATGAGCAGTTCTTC
CASSGGTSPSYNEQFF
>NA|15|TRBV9|TRBD1|TRBJ2-3
TGTGCCAGCAGCGCCGCCGGGACAGAGAAAGATACGCAGTATTTT
CASSAAGTEKDTQYF
>NA|14|TRBV7-2|NA|TRBJ2-7
TGTGCCAGCAGCCTACCCGGCCATGGGTACGAGCAGTACTTC
CASSLPGHGYEQYF
>NA|16|TRBV27|NA|TRBJ2-1
TGTGCCAGCAGCCCTAGTAATGGGGACGGAGACAATGAGCAGTTCTTC
CASSPSNGDGDNEQFF
>once|13|TRBV7-6|NA|TRBJ2-5
TGTGCCAGCAGCTTCGGACCTCAAGAGACCCAGTACTTC
CASSFGPQETQYF
>once|15|TRBV5-6|TRBD2|TRBJ2-7
TGTGCCAGCAGCTGGGGGAGCGGGAGTCCCTACGAGCAGTACTTC
CASSWGSGSPYEQYF
>NA|13|TRBV13|NA|TRBJ1-1
TGTGCCAGCAGCTTAGGAGTCGAGGGGAAGGCTTTCTTT
CASSLGVEGKAFF
>NA|16|TRBV27|TRBD2|TRBJ2-1
TGTGCCAGCAGTTACGGGACTAGCGGGAGAGGCAATGAGCAGTTCTTC
CASSYGTSGRGNEQFF
>NA|14|TRBV11-2|TRBD2|TRBJ2-7
TGTGCCAGCAGCTTAGTCACTAGCGGGGGGGAGCAGTACTTC
CASSLVTSGGEQYF
>NA|13|TRBV5-1|TRBD2|TRBJ2-7
TGCGCCAGCAGCTTGGGCGGGAGGTACGAGCAGTACTTC
CASSLGGRYEQYF
>NA|16|TRBV5-8|TRBD1|TRBJ1-5
TGTGCCAGCAGCTCCAAAGACAGGGGGCTCAATCAGCCCCAGCATTTT
CASSSKDRGLNQPQHF
>NA|16|TRBV4-1|TRBD2|TRBJ2-7
TGCGCCAGCAGCCAAGGTCATGTTCTAGCGGGATACGAGCAGTACTTC
CASSQGHVLAGYEQYF
>once|17|TRBV4-1|NA|TRBJ1-6
TGCGCCAGCAGCCACGTATTGGGGCACAGGACTAATTCACCCCTCCACTTT
CASSHVLGHRTNSPLHF
>NA|17|TRBV2|TRBD2|TRBJ2-7
TGTGCCAGCAGTGACACCCTGCGGGAGACGTCCCTCTACGAGCAGTACTTC
CASSDTLRETSLYEQYF
>NA|16|TRBV27|TRBD1|TRBJ1-4
TGTGCCAGCAGGCTACTACAGGGGTCAACTAATGAAAAACTGTTTTTT
CASRLLQGSTNEKLFF
>once|14|TRBV30|TRBD2|TRBJ2-7
TGTGCCTGGAGTCCGGGACTAGCGGGATACGAGCAGTACTTC
CAWSPGLAGYEQYF
>NA|16|TRBV5-4|NA|TRBJ2-2
TGTGCCAGCAGCGCGGATCGCGGGACCGGGACCGGGGAGCTGTTTTTT
CASSADRGTGTGELFF
>NA|17|TRBV9|TRBD1|TRBJ1-2
TGTGCCAGCAGCGGGACTACTAGTCGGACAGGGATCTATGGCTACACCTTC
CASSGTTSRTGIYGYTF
>NA|17|TRBV15|NA|TRBJ1-2
TGTGCCACCAGCAGAGATCTGGGTGGCATTGTCGGTCATGGCTACACCTTC
CATSRDLGGIVGHGYTF
>NA|14|TRBV7-2|TRBD1|TRBJ2-7
TGTGCCAGCAGCTTCGGGACAGGGGAATCCGAGCAGTACTTC
CASSFGTGESEQYF
>NA|13|TRBV6-1|NA|TRBJ1-4
TGTGCCAGCAGTGAATACAATTTAGTAGAACTGTTTTTT
CASSEYNLVELFF
>NA|15|TRBV27|NA|TRBJ2-2
TGTGCCAGCAGTATAAGTACCGTAAACACCGGGGAGCTGTTTTTT
CASSISTVNTGELFF
>NA|15|TRBV27|TRBD1|TRBJ2-4
TGTGCCAGCAGTTTAACCGGGACAGGGGTGGGCATTCAGTACTTC
CASSLTGTGVGIQYF
>NA|15|TRBV7-9|NA|TRBJ2-3
TGTGCCAGCAGCTTAGAGATGGGGGAGGCAGATACGCAGTATTTT
CASSLEMGEADTQYF
>NA|14|TRBV9|TRBD1|TRBJ2-2
TGTGCCAGCAGCGCCCGAGACAGGGCAGGGGAGCTGTTTTTT
CASSARDRAGELFF